This is a list of T cell receptor beta chains from one sample in a study of blood T cell repertoires in COVID-19. Clones were read by immunoSEQ multiplex PCR, and TCRdb kept only the in-frame ones, dropping some. This table holds 140,000 to 150,000 clones, over 80% found once. Source material: peripheral blood. The origin of the receptors is a man between 25 and 39 years old with COVID-19, enrolled during active disease. The CDR3 runs from the conserved cysteine through the conserved F or W.

V	J	CDR3
TRBV27	TRBJ1-2	CASSPLAGTGYGYTF
TRBV6-1	TRBJ1-1	CASLLRYTEAFF
TRBV14	TRBJ2-1	CASRETGETQFF
TRBV6-5	TRBJ1-6	CASRRGNSPLHF
TRBV5-6	TRBJ2-3	CASSRADYTDTQYF
TRBV6-5	TRBJ1-5	CASSYGTGVDQPQHF
TRBV28	TRBJ2-3	CASRLAGVTDTQYF
TRBV29-1	TRBJ1-5	CSTGGTDQPQHF
TRBV4-3	TRBJ1-1	CASSHRTGNTEAFF
TRBV7-8	TRBJ1-5	CASSTGTGGGRHSNQPQHF